These T cell receptor beta chains were read from a single sample in a study of shared clonotypes between healthy human individuals. Libraries were prepared by immunoSEQ multiplex PCR; TCRdb keeps only in-frame clonotypes and omits some of them. The repertoire holds some 2,400,000 clones, with nearly 97% as singletons. Sequenced material: naive CD4+ T cells sorted from blood. These receptors were collected from a man younger than 35 in good health. Both conserved end residues are part of each CDR3. D genes are given only for firm matches. Not all rows give a size; the values are once, few, many and, for expanded clones, a class.

D	size	V	J	DNA	CDR3
-	once	TRBV6-5	TRBJ2-7	TGTGCCAGCAGTCAATGGGACGTTCGCGGGGACGAGCAGTACTTC	CASSQWDVRGDEQYF
TRBD1	-	TRBV6-5	TRBJ2-1	TGTGCCAGCACCGACAGGGCGTACAATGAGCAGTTCTTC	CASTDRAYNEQFF
-	-	TRBV4-1	TRBJ1-6	TGCGCCAGCAGCCAAGTAGGGGGGGCTCGGGGCCTCATCGGGTCACCCCTCCACTTT	CASSQVGGARGLIGSPLHF
-	-	TRBV7-9	TRBJ2-7	TGTGCCAGCACTAGCTCCTACGAGCAGTACTTC	CASTSSYEQYF
-	-	TRBV5-6	TRBJ1-1	TGTGCCAGCAGCTTGCTCTCGGCCGGTAACACTGAAGCTTTCTTT	CASSLLSAGNTEAFF
TRBD2	-	TRBV2	TRBJ2-5	TGTGCCAGCAGTGCAACTCCTAGCGGGGGAGAGACCCAGTACTTC	CASSATPSGGETQYF
-	-	TRBV5-4	TRBJ2-5	TGTGCCAGCAGCCTTACCGGGGAGTACGCAGATGGCCAGTACTTC	CASSLTGEYADGQYF
-	once	TRBV5-1	TRBJ2-7	TGCGCCAGCAGCTCCGGGACCCCGGGCGCCTACGAGCAGTACTTC	CASSSGTPGAYEQYF
TRBD1	once	TRBV18	TRBJ1-1	TGTGCCAGCTCACAAACCGGGACAGGGATAAACACTGAAGCTTTCTTT	CASSQTGTGINTEAFF
TRBD2	once	TRBV6-1	TRBJ2-7	TGTGCCAGCAGTGAAGCGCTTGTCCCCCTTACCGGGAGGATCGGGGCCTACGAGCAGTACTTC	CASSEALVPLTGRIGAYEQYF
-	-	TRBV10-2	TRBJ1-2	TGCGCCAGCAGTGACAGGGCCTATGGCTACACCTTC	CASSDRAYGYTF
-	-	TRBV5-1	TRBJ1-2	TGCGCCAGCAGCTTGGAAGGGGCCACAAACTATGGCTACACCTTC	CASSLEGATNYGYTF
TRBD2	-	TRBV9	TRBJ2-3	TGTGCCAGCAGCGCGGATCCTAGCGGGGGAGCCACAGATACGCAGTATTTT	CASSADPSGGATDTQYF
TRBD2	-	TRBV4-1	TRBJ2-1	TGCGCCAGCAGCCAAGATGAGGGACTAGCGTTCGGTGAGCAGTTCTTC	CASSQDEGLAFGEQFF
TRBD1	-	TRBV2	TRBJ2-4	TGTGCCATTACAGGGGTGGGCATTCAGTACTTC	CAITGVGIQYF
TRBD2	once	TRBV30	TRBJ2-7	TGTGCCTGGAGTCGAGCTAGCGGGGTGTTCTCCTACGAGCAGTACTTC	CAWSRASGVFSYEQYF
TRBD2	-	TRBV27	TRBJ2-4	TGTGCCAGCAGGAATGGAGCGGGGCTCAAAAACATTCAGTACTTC	CASRNGAGLKNIQYF
-	-	TRBV5-1	TRBJ1-1	TGCGCCAGCAGCTGGGGGGGCCCCAACACTGAAGCTTTCTTT	CASSWGGPNTEAFF
-	-	TRBV14	TRBJ1-6	TGTGCCAGCAGTCAAGACCCTTCACCCCTCCACTTT	CASSQDPSPLHF
-	-	TRBV9	TRBJ2-3	TGTGCCAGCAGCGTCCGGGACCCCTCTAGTGTCCAGTATTTT	CASSVRDPSSVQYF
-	-	TRBV6-6	TRBJ1-4	TGTGCCAGCAGTTACAACAGAGAAAAACTGTTTTTT	CASSYNREKLFF
-	-	TRBV30	TRBJ1-4	TGTGCCTGGAGTCGCACCTTTAATGAAAAACTGTTTTTT	CAWSRTFNEKLFF
-	-	TRBV2	TRBJ1-1	TGTGCCAGCAGTGAATGGGCGAACACTGAAGCTTTCTTT	CASSEWANTEAFF
TRBD1	-	TRBV5-4	TRBJ2-1	TGTGCCAGCAGCTTGGGAAGCCAGGGGGCAGCGAATGAGCAGTTCTTC	CASSLGSQGAANEQFF
TRBD1	-	TRBV18	TRBJ2-3	TGTGCCAGCTCACCATCGACAGGGGTGGATACGCAGTATTTT	CASSPSTGVDTQYF
-	-	TRBV5-1	TRBJ1-1	TGCGCCAGCAGCTTGGACAGGCGGGCTAACACTGAAGCTTTCTTT	CASSLDRRANTEAFF
-	-	TRBV30	TRBJ1-2	TGTGCCTGGAGTGTGGGCTATGGCTACACCTTC	CAWSVGYGYTF
-	-	TRBV28	TRBJ1-4	TGTGCCAGCAGTGCGGGGGGTGAAAAACTGTTTTTT	CASSAGGEKLFF
TRBD2	-	TRBV19	TRBJ2-1	TGTGCCAGTAGTATCTCCTCACCGGGACTAGCGGGAGTACTCTACAATGAGCAGTTCTTC	CASSISSPGLAGVLYNEQFF
-	once	TRBV5-1	TRBJ1-1	TGCGCCAGCAGCTCCGGGACCCCGGGCACTGAAGCTTTCTTT	CASSSGTPGTEAFF
-	once	TRBV6-5	TRBJ1-1	TGTGCCAGCAGGATCCGGGACAAGAACACTGAAGCTTTCTTT	CASRIRDKNTEAFF
TRBD1	-	TRBV19	TRBJ1-6	TGTGCCAGTAGTATTTTGACAGGGGCGAATTCACCCCTCCACTTT	CASSILTGANSPLHF